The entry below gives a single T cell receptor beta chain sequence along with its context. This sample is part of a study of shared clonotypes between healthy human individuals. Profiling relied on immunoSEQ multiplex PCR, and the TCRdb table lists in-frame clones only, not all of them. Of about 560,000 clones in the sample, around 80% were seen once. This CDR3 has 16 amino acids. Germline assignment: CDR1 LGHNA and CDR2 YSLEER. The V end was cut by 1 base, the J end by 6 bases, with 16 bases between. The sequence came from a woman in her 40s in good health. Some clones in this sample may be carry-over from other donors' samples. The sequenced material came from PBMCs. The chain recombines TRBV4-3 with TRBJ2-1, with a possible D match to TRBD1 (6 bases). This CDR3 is CASSQAPRDTANEQFF. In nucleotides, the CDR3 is TGCGCCAGCAGCCAAGCACCCCGGGACACGGCCAATGAGCAGTTCTTC.